This T cell receptor beta chain appears in the sequencing data of a study of CD8+ T cells in alopecia areata. Trimming cost V 0 bases and J 9 bases, with 12 bases left between them. The germline CDR1 and CDR2 sequences are GTSNPN and SVGIG (reference sequence). The CDR3 sequence is 13 residues long. The investigators collected lesional scalp punch biopsies and peripheral blood from alopecia areata patients. Study-wide results and caveats: Especially in alopecia totalis/universalis, lesional scalp showed greater clonality than normal scalp did. In patients, TCRs were shared less clearly than in mice, and HLA may possibly be involved.

TCR sequencing used cDNA made by reverse transcription of extracted RNA. The method was immunoSEQ multiplex PCR; TCRdb's version includes in-frame clones alone and lacks a portion of them. Among under 150,000 clones listed, 47% were seen once. Concerning this clone: No antigen is known for it.

Sequencing used NKG2D-low CD8+ T cells sorted from blood. The clonotype comes from a human donor with alopecia areata. This chain joins TRBV30 and TRBJ2-1; D call uncertain. The CDR3 DNA follows: TGTGCCTGGAGTGTAGCCCGCCGCGGTGAGCAGTTCTTC. This translates into CAWSVARRGEQFF.